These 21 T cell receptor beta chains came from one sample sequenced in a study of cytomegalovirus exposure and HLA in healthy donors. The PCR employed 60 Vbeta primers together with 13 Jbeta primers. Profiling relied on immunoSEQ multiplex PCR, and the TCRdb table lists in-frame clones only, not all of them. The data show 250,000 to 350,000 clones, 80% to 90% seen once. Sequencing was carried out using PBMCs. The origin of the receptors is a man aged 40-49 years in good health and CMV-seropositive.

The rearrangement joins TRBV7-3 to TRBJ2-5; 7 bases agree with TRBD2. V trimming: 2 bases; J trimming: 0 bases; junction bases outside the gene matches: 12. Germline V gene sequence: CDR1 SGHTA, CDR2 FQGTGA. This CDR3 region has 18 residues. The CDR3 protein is CASSLFGMGGDHQETQYF. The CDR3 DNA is TGTGCCAGCAGCTTATTTGGGATGGGAGGGGACCACCAAGAGACCCAGTACTTC.

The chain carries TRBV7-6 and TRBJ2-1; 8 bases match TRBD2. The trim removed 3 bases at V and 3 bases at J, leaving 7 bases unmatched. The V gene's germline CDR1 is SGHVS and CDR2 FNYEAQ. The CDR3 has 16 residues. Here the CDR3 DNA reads TGTGCCAGCAGCTTTTTTGTCAGCGGGGGCTACAATGAGCAGTTCTTC. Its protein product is CASSFFVSGGYNEQFF.

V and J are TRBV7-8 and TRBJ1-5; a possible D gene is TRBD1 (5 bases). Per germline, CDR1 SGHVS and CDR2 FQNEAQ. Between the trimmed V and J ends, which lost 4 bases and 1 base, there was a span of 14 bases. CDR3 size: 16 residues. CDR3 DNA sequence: TGTGCCAGCAGCTCGCTGGGGGGGGTGAGCAATCAGCCCCAGCATTTT. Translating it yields CASSSLGGVSNQPQHF. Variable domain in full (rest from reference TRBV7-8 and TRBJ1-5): GAGVSQSPRYKVAKRGQDVALRCDPISGHVSLFWYQQALGQGPEFLTYFQNEAQLDKSGLPSDRFFAERPEGSVSTLKIQRTQQEDSAVYLCASSSLGGVSNQPQHFGDGTRLSIL.

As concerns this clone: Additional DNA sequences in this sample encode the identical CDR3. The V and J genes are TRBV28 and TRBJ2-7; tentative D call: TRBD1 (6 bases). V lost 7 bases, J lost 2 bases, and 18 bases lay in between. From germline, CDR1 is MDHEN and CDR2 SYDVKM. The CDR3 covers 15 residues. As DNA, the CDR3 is TGTGCCAGCACCCTTTTCCGGGACACCACCTACGAGCAGTACTTC. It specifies CASTLFRDTTYEQYF.

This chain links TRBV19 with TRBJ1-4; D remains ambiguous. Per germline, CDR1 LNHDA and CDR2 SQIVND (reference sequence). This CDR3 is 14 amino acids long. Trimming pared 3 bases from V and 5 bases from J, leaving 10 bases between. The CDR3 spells CASSMSGWNEKLFF. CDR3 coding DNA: TGTGCCAGTAGTATGTCGGGGTGGAATGAAAAACTGTTTTTT.

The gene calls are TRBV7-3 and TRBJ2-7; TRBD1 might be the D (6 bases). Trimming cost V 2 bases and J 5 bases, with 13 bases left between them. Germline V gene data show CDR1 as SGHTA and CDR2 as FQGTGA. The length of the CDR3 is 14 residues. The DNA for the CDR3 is TGTGCCAGCAGCTTAGGAGTCAGGGGCGACGAGCAGTACTTC. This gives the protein CASSLGVRGDEQYF.

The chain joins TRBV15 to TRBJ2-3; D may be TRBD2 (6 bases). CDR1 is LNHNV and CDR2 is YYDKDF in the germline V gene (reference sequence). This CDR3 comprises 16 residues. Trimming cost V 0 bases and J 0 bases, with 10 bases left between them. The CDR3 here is CATSRDAGSSTDTQYF. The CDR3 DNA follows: TGTGCCACCAGCAGAGATGCGGGGTCTAGCACAGATACGCAGTATTTT.

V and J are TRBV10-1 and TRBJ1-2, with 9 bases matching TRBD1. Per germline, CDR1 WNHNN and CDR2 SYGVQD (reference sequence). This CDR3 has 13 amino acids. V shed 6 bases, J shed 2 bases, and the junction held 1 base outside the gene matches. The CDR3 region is CASRQGANYGYTF. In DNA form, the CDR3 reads TGCGCCAGCAGACAGGGGGCGAACTATGGCTACACCTTC.

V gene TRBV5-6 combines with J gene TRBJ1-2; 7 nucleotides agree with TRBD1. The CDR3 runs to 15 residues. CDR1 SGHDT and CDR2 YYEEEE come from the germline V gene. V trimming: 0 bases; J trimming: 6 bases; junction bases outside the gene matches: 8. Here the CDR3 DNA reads TGTGCCAGCAGCTTGGCCGTGGCAGGGGGTAATGGCTACACCTTC. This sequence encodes CASSLAVAGGNGYTF.

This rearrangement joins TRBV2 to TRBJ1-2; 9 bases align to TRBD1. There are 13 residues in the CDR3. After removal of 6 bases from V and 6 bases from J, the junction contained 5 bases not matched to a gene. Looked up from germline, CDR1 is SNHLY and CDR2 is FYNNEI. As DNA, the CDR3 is TGTGCCAGCAGCGCGGGACAGGGTAATGGCTACACCTTC. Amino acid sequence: CASSAGQGNGYTF.

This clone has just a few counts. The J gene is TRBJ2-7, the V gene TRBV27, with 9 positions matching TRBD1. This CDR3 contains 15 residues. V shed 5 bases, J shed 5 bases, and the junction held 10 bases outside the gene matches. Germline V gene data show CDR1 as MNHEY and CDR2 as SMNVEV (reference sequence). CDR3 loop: CASSRDPGQGHEQYF. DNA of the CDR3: TGTGCCAGCAGTCGAGACCCGGGACAGGGCCACGAGCAGTACTTC.

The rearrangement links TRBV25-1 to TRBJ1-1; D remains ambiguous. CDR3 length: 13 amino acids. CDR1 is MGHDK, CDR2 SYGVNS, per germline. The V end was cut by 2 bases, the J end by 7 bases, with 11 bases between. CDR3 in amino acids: CASSEDRGHEAFF. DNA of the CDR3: TGTGCCAGCAGTGAAGACCGGGGTCATGAAGCTTTCTTT.

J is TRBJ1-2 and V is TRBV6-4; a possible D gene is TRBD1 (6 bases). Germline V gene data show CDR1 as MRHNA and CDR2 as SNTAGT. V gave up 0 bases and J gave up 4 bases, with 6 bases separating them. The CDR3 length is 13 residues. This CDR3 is CASSDSRGYGYTF. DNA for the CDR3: TGTGCCAGCAGTGACTCCAGGGGCTATGGCTACACCTTC.

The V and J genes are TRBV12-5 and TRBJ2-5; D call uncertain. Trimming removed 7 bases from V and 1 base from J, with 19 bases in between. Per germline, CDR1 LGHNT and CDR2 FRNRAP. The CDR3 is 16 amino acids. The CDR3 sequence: CASAPFAARPQETQYF. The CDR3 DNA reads TGTGCTAGTGCCCCCTTCGCGGCTAGACCCCAAGAGACCCAGTACTTC.

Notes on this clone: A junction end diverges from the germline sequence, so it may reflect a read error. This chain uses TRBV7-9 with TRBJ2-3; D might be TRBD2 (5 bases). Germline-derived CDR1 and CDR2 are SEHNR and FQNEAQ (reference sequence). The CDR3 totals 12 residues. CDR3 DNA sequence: TGTTCCAGCAGCCAGAGGGCAGATACGCAGTATTTT. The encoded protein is CSSSQRADTQYF.

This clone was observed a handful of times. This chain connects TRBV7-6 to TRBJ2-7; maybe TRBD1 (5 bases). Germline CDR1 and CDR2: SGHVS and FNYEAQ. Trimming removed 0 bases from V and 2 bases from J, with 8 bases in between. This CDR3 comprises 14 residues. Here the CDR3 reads CASSLAAGTYEQYF. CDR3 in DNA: TGTGCCAGCAGCTTAGCGGCAGGGACCTACGAGCAGTACTTC.

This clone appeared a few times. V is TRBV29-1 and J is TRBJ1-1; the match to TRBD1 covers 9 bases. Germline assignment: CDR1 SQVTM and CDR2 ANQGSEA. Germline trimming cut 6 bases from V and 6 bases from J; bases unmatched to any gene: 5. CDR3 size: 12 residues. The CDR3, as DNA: TGCAGCGTCACACAGGGGGCCTCTGAAGCTTTCTTT. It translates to CSVTQGASEAFF.

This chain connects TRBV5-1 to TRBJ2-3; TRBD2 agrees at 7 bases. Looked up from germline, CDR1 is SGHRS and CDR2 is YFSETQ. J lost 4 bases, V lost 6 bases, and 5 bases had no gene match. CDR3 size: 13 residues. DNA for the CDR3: TGCGCCAGCACGGCTAGCGGCCCAGATACGCAGTATTTT. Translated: CASTASGPDTQYF.

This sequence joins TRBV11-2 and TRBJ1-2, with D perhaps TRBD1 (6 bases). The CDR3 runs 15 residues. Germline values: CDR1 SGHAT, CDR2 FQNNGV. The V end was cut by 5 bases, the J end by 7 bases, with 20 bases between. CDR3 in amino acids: CASSLSSGVFAGYTF. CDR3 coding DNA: TGTGCCAGCAGCCTATCTTCAGGGGTATTCGCTGGCTACACCTTC.

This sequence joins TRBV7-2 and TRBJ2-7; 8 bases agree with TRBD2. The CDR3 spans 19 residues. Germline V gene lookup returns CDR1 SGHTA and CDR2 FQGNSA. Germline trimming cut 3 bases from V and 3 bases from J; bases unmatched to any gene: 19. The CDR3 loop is CASSFLFSGIPHTHYEQYF. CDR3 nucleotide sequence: TGTGCCAGCAGCTTTCTGTTTAGCGGGATACCCCATACACACTACGAGCAGTACTTC.

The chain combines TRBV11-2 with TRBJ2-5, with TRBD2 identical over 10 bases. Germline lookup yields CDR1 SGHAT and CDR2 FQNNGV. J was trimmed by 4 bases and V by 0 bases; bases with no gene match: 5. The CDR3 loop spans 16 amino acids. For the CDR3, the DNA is TGTGCCAGCAGCTTAGATCCCCTAGCGGGAGCAGAGACCCAGTACTTC. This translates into CASSLDPLAGAETQYF. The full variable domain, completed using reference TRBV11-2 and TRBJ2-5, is EAGVAQSPRYKIIEKRQSVAFWCNPISGHATLYWYQQILGQGPKLLIQFQNNGVVDDSQLPKDRFSAERLKGVDSTLKIQPAKLEDSAVYLCASSLDPLAGAETQYFGPGTRLLVL.